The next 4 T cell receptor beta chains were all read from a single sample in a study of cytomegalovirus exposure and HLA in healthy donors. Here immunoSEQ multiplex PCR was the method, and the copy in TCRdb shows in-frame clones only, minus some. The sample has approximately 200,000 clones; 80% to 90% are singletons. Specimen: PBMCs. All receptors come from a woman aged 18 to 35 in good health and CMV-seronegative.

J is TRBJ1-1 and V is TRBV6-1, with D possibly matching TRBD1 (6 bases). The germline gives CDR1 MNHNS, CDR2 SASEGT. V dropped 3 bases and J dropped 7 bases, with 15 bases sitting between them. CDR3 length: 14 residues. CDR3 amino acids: CASSDLGQSDEAFF. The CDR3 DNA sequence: TGTGCCAGCAGTGACCTAGGACAGTCAGATGAAGCTTTCTTT.

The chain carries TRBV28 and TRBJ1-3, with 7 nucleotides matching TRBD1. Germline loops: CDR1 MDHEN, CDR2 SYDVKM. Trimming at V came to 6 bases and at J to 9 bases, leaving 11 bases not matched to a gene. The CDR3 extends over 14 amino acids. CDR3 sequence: CASRGTEGSRTIYF. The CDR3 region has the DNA TGTGCCAGCAGGGGGACAGAAGGGTCTCGCACCATATATTTT.

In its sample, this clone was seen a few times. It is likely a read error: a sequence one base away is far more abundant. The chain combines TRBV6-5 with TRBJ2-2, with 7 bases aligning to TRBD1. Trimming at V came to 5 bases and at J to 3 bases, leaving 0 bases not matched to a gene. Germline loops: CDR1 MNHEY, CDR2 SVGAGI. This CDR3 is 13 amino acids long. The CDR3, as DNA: TGTGCCAGCAGTGACAGGGACACCGGGGAGCTGTTTTTT. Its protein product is CASSDRDTGELFF.

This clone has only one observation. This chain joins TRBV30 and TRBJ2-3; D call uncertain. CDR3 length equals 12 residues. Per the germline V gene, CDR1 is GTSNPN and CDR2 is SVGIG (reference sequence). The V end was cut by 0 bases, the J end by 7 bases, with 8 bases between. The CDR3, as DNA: TGTGCCTGGAGTGTATCGCGAAATACGCAGTATTTT. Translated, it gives CAWSVSRNTQYF. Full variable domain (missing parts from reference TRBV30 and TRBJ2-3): SQTIHQWPATLVQPVGSPLSLECTVEGTSNPNLYWYRQAAGRGLQLLFYSVGIGQISSEVPQNLSASRPQDRQFILSSKKLLLSDSGFYLCAWSVSRNTQYFGPGTRLTVL.